This TCR beta chain was found in a study of memory CD4+ T cells and cytomegalovirus serostatus. TCRdb keeps only in-frame clones here, not all; method: immunoSEQ multiplex PCR. The sample lists over 50,000 clones, around 80% occurring once. This CDR3 spans 15 amino acids. Germline CDR1 is MNHNY and CDR2 is SVGAGI (reference sequence). With V trimmed by 0 bases and J by 6 bases, 4 bases remained unmatched. Single viable CD3+CD4+CD8-CD45RO+ cells were sorted as the memory CD4+ T cells. The clonotype comes from an adult in good health and CMV-seronegative. This chain joins TRBV6-6 and TRBJ1-5; the match to TRBD1 covers 8 bases. What was sequenced was memory CD4+ T cells from blood. The CDR3 spells CASSYSRTGPQPQHF. The CDR3 nucleotides are TGTGCCAGCAGTTACTCGAGGACAGGGCCTCAGCCCCAGCATTTT.